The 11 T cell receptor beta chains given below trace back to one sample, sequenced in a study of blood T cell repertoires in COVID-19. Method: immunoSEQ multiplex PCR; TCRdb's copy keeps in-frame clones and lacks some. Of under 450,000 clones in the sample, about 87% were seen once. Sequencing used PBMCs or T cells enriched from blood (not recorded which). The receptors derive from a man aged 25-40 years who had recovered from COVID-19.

The CDR3 bases are TGCGCCAGCAGCTGGGCGACAGGGAGCACAGATACGCAGTATTTT. Its translation is CASSWATGSTDTQYF. V is TRBV5-1 and J is TRBJ2-3, with TRBD1 matching over 7 bases. The CDR3 runs to 15 residues. Per germline, CDR1 SGHRS and CDR2 YFSETQ. Trimming removed 3 bases from V and 0 bases from J; junction bases left unmatched: 4.

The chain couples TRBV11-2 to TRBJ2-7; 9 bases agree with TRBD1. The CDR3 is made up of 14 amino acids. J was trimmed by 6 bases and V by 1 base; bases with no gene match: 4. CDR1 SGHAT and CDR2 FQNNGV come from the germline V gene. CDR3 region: CASSLAGQGREQYF. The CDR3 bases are TGTGCCAGCAGCTTAGCGGGACAGGGTCGCGAGCAGTACTTC.

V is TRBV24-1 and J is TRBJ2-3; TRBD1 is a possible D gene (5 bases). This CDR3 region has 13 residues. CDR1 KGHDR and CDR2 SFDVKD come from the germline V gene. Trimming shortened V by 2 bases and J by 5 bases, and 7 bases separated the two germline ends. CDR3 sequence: CATSDYQGDTQYF. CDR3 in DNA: TGTGCCACCAGTGATTATCAGGGAGATACGCAGTATTTT.

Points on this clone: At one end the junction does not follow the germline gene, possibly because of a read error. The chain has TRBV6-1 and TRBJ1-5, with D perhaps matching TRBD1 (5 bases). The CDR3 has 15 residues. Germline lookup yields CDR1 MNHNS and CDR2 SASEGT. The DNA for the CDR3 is TGTGCCAGCAGAGAAGGACAAAATAGCAATCAGCCCCAGCATTTT. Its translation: CASREGQNSNQPQHF.

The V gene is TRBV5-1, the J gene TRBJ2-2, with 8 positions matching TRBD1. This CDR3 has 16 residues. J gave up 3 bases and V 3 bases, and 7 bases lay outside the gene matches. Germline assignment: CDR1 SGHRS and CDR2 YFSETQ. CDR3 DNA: TGCGCCAGCAGCTGGGGACAGGTCGGCTACACCGGGGAGCTGTTTTTT. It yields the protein CASSWGQVGYTGELFF.

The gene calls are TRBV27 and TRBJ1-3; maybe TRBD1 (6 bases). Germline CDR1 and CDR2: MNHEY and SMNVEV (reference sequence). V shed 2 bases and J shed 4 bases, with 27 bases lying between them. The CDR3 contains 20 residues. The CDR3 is CASSLEPPGTRGEGGNTIYF. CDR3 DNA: TGTGCCAGCAGTTTAGAGCCCCCCGGGACAAGGGGCGAGGGAGGAAACACCATATATTTT.

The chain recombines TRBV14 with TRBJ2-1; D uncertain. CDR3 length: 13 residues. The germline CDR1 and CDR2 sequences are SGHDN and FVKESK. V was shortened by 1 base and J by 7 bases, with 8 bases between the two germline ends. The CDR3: CASSQGGPNEQFF. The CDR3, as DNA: TGTGCCAGCAGCCAAGGAGGCCCTAATGAGCAGTTCTTC.

As DNA, the CDR3 is TGCGCCAGCAGCCATACCGGGACAGTATTCTACAATGAGCAGTTCTTC. It codes for CASSHTGTVFYNEQFF. This chain uses TRBV4-1 with TRBJ2-1; 7 positions match TRBD1. Germline CDR1 and CDR2: MGHRA and YSYEKL. The CDR3 extends over 16 amino acids. V gave up 3 bases and J gave up 3 bases; unmatched junction bases: 8.

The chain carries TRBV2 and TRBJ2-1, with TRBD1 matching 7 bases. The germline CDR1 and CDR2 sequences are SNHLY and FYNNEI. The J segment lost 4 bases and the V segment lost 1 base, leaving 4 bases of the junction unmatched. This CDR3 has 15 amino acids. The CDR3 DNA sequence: TGTGCCAGCAGTGAAGAGGGGGCGAATTACAATGAGCAGTTCTTC. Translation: CASSEEGANYNEQFF.

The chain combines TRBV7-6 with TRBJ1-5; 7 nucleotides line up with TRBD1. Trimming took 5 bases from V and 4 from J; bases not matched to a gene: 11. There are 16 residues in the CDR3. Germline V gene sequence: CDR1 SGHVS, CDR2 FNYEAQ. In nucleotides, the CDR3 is TGTGCCAGCAGCCCTCTGTTGACAGGGTTGAATCAGCCCCAGCATTTT. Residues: CASSPLLTGLNQPQHF. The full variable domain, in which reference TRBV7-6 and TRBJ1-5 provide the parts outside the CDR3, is GAGVSQSPRYKVTKRGQDVALRCDPISGHVSLYWYRQALGQGPEFLTYFNYEAQQDKSGLPNDRFSAERPEGSISTLTIQRTEQRDSAMYRCASSPLLTGLNQPQHFGDGTRLSIL.

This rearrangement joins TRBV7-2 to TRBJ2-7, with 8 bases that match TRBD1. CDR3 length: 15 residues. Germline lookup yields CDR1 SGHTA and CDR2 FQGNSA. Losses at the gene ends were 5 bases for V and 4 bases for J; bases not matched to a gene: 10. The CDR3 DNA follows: TGTGCCAGCAGCATAGATGGGACAGGCGTTTACGAGCAGTACTTC. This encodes CASSIDGTGVYEQYF.